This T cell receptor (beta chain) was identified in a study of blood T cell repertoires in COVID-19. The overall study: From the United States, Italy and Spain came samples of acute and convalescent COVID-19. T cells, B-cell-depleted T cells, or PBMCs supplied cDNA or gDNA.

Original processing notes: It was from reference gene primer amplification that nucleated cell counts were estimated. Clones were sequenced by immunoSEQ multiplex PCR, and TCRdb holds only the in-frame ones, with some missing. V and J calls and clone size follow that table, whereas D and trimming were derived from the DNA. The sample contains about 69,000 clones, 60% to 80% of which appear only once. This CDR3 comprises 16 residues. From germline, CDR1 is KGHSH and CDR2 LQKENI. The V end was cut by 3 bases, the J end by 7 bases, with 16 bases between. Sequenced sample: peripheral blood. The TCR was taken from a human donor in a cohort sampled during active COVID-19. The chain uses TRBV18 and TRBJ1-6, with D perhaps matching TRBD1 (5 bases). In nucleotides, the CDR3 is TGTGCCAGCTCACCCCTCACTTGGCAGGGAAATTCACCCCTCCACTTT. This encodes CASSPLTWQGNSPLHF.